The rows below give T cell receptor beta chains drawn from one sample of a study of blood T cell repertoires in COVID-19. Clones were sequenced by immunoSEQ multiplex PCR, and TCRdb holds only the in-frame ones, with some missing. This repertoire shows 70,000 or so clones, about 92% found once; its top ten account for 8% to 10%. Sequences were obtained from peripheral blood. The receptor source for this set is a human donor in a cohort sampled during active COVID-19. The CDR3 runs from the conserved cysteine through the conserved F or W. D genes are given only for firm matches. For some rows the clone size is stated as once, few or many, or as a class when expanded; others skip it.

d_gene: -
j_gene: TRBJ1-5
v_gene: TRBV10-2
len: 14
abundance: -
CDR3nt: TGCGCCAGCAGTGACTCAGGGGTGAATCAGCCCCAGCATTTT
CDR3aa: CASSDSGVNQPQHF

d_gene: TRBD1
j_gene: TRBJ1-2
v_gene: TRBV29-1
len: 11
abundance: -
CDR3nt: TGCAGCGCAGCAGGGGGAGGAGGCTACACCTTC
CDR3aa: CSAAGGGGYTF

d_gene: TRBD2
j_gene: TRBJ2-1
v_gene: TRBV11-3
len: 17
abundance: -
CDR3nt: TGTGCCAGCAGCTCCGGGACTAGCGGGAGCTCCTACAATGAGCAGTTCTTC
CDR3aa: CASSSGTSGSSYNEQFF

d_gene: TRBD2
j_gene: TRBJ2-7
v_gene: TRBV14
len: 17
abundance: -
CDR3nt: TGTGCCAGCAGCCAAGTGATACTAGCGGGATCCTCCTACGAGCAGTACTTC
CDR3aa: CASSQVILAGSSYEQYF

d_gene: -
j_gene: TRBJ2-2
v_gene: TRBV15
len: 18
abundance: -
CDR3nt: TGTGCCACCAGCAGAGCCCCCGGCCAGGGCTCGAACACCGGGGAGCTGTTTTTT
CDR3aa: CATSRAPGQGSNTGELFF

d_gene: -
j_gene: TRBJ2-2
v_gene: TRBV24-1
len: 15
abundance: -
CDR3nt: TGTGCCACCAGTGACACAGGGACGAACACCGGGGAGCTGTTTTTT
CDR3aa: CATSDTGTNTGELFF

d_gene: TRBD2
j_gene: TRBJ2-3
v_gene: TRBV5-4
len: 16
abundance: -
CDR3nt: TGTGCCAGCAGCTTGGGAGGCGGGAGCTACACAGATACGCAGTATTTT
CDR3aa: CASSLGGGSYTDTQYF

d_gene: -
j_gene: TRBJ2-7
v_gene: TRBV6-5
len: 14
abundance: once
CDR3nt: TGTGCCAGCAGAACGGGGATTATCACCTACGAGCAGTACTTC
CDR3aa: CASRTGIITYEQYF

d_gene: TRBD1
j_gene: TRBJ1-1
v_gene: TRBV5-1
len: 16
abundance: -
CDR3nt: TGCGCCAGCAGCTTAGGGACAGGGGTCATGAACACTGAAGCTTTCTTT
CDR3aa: CASSLGTGVMNTEAFF

d_gene: TRBD2
j_gene: TRBJ2-7
v_gene: TRBV7-8
len: 16
abundance: -
CDR3nt: TGTGCCAGCATGAGCCTAGCGGGAGGTTTACCCTACGAGCAGTACTTC
CDR3aa: CASMSLAGGLPYEQYF

d_gene: TRBD2
j_gene: TRBJ2-1
v_gene: TRBV9
len: 18
abundance: -
CDR3nt: TGTGCCAGCAGCGCAGCCCCTGCGACGGGACTAGTCGGCAATGAGCAGTTCTTC
CDR3aa: CASSAAPATGLVGNEQFF

d_gene: TRBD2
j_gene: TRBJ2-1
v_gene: TRBV10-2
len: 13
abundance: -
CDR3nt: TGCGCCAGCAGCGGGACTAGTCAGAATGAGCAGTTCTTC
CDR3aa: CASSGTSQNEQFF